This entry lists 18 T cell receptor beta chains sequenced from one sample in a study of regulatory T cells in long-lasting Graves disease. Both iRepertoire HTBI primers and Arm-PCR of CDR3 regions were used to build the TCR beta libraries. Via MiXCR, TCRdb re-called the multiplex PCR reads, giving one row per CDR3 protein. This sample carries 250,000 to 300,000 distinct CDR3 sequences, 18% of them seen once, and the ten largest clones take roughly 15%. Indicated time point: newly diagnosed GD, antithyroid drugs for less than 3 months. From PBMCs, RNA was extracted and then used to make the TCR library. This same sample was also taken into another study, of T cells in Graves' hyperthyroidism and ophthalmopathy.

The specimen was peripheral blood mononuclear cells (PBMCs), collected at new diagnosis, from a patient treated with antithyroid drugs. The receptor set was obtained from a young woman with Graves disease.

This clonotype appeared many times. J is TRBJ1-1 and V is TRBV7-2; 7 bases map to TRBD1. The V gene end was trimmed by 7 bases and the J gene end by 4 bases; junction bases not matched to a gene: 3. Germline V lookup: CDR1 SGHTA, CDR2 FQGNSA. The CDR3 is made up of 12 amino acids. The CDR3 nucleotides are TGTGCCAGCATATCAGGGGGCACTGAAGCTTTCTTT. Encoded protein: CASISGGTEAFF.

V gene TRBV3-1 combines with J gene TRBJ2-3; TRBD2 matches at 9 bases. V dropped 1 base and J dropped 1; count of bases not matched to a gene: 0. From germline, CDR1 is LGHDT and CDR2 YNNKEL (reference sequence). The CDR3 length is 15 residues. Written as DNA, the CDR3 is TGTGCCAGCAGCCAAGGGACTAGCGGCACAGATACGCAGTATTTT. It codes for CASSQGTSGTDTQYF.

This clonotype was seen many times. The chain employs TRBV18 and TRBJ1-1; D ambiguous. CDR1 and CDR2 (germline): KGHSH, LQKENI. Trimming cost V 1 base and J 6 bases, with 18 bases left between them. The CDR3 has 16 residues. This chain's CDR3 is CASSPRTDLTYAEAFF. CDR3 coding DNA: TGTGCCAGCTCACCACGTACGGATCTAACCTATGCTGAAGCTTTCTTT.

This rearrangement joins TRBV6-4 to TRBJ2-3; a weak D match, TRBD1 (5 bases). The germline V and J ends were trimmed by 8 bases and 1 base, with 10 bases remaining between them. CDR1 and CDR2 from the germline V gene are MRHNA and SNTAGT. The CDR3 sequence is 13 residues long. The CDR3 spells CASRETGTDTQYF. The CDR3 nucleotides are TGTGCCAGCCGCGAGACAGGCACAGATACGCAGTATTTT.

This clonotype was recorded many times. The chain links TRBV6-1 to TRBJ1-5, with 8 bases aligning to TRBD1. After removal of 7 bases from V and 4 bases from J, the junction contained 3 bases not matched to a gene. Germline V gene data show CDR1 as MNHNS and CDR2 as SASEGT. This CDR3 comprises 13 residues. This CDR3 is CASTDRGNQPQHF. CDR3 DNA: TGTGCCAGCACCGACAGGGGTAATCAGCCCCAGCATTTT.

This clonotype was seen at least ten times. This sequence joins TRBV5-1 and TRBJ1-6; D unclear. V was cut by 0 bases and J by 0 bases, with 13 bases left in between. CDR3 size: 18 residues. Germline loops: CDR1 SGHRS, CDR2 YFSETQ. The CDR3 loop reads CASSLAGQTSSYNSPLHF. CDR3 DNA: TGCGCCAGCAGCTTGGCCGGGCAGACCAGCTCCTATAATTCACCCCTCCACTTT.

This clonotype was seen a handful of times. The chain couples TRBV5-1 to TRBJ1-5; D might be TRBD1 (5 bases). The CDR3 covers 13 residues. The V end was cut by 4 bases, the J end by 9 bases, with 14 bases between. Germline V gene lookup returns CDR1 SGHRS and CDR2 YFSETQ. For the CDR3, the DNA is TGCGCCAGCAGCCAAGAAAGGGGTCGGCCCCAGCATTTT. Its translation: CASSQERGRPQHF.

This clonotype was detected many times. V usage is TRBV2 and J usage is TRBJ2-1, with TRBD1 matching over 10 bases. The CDR3 contains 14 residues. The germline gives CDR1 SNHLY, CDR2 FYNNEI. V lost 10 bases, J lost 7 bases, and 10 bases stayed unmatched. CDR3 in DNA: TGTGCCACTTGGGGGGACAGGGGAGGGAATGAGCAGTTCTTC. It encodes CATWGDRGGNEQFF.

In this sample, this clonotype turned up many times. The rearrangement links TRBV18 to TRBJ2-7; D not certain. The V end was cut by 6 bases, the J end by 0 bases, with 9 bases between. This CDR3 has 13 amino acids. Germline CDR1 is KGHSH and CDR2 is LQKENI. As DNA, the CDR3 is TGTGCCAGCTCCGTAACGGACTCCTACGAGCAGTACTTC. It is translated as CASSVTDSYEQYF. The whole variable domain, filled in from reference TRBV18 and TRBJ2-7, reads NAGVMQNPRHLVRRRGQEARLRCSPMKGHSHVYWYRQLPEEGLKFMVYLQKENIIDESGMPKERFSAEFPKEGPSILRIQQVVRGDSAAYFCASSVTDSYEQYFGPGTRLTVT.

The table lists this clonotype with many counts. V and J are TRBV2 and TRBJ2-3, with D uncertain. Germline values: CDR1 SNHLY, CDR2 FYNNEI. The ends were cut back, 6 bases at V and 0 bases at J, with 10 bases in the middle. This CDR3 has 14 amino acids. The CDR3 bases are TGTGCCAGCAGGGCGCTAGGGAGCACAGATACGCAGTATTTT. This translates into CASRALGSTDTQYF.

The chain joins TRBV7-9 to TRBJ2-7, with TRBD2 matching over 9 bases. V lost 2 bases and J lost 4; bases outside the gene matches: 9. Germline values: CDR1 SEHNR, CDR2 FQNEAQ (reference sequence). The CDR3 covers 16 residues. For the CDR3, the DNA is TGTGCCAGCAGCTTATTGGGGCGGGGGGGCCTTTACGAGCAGTACTTC. Protein: CASSLLGRGGLYEQYF.

This chain connects TRBV28 to TRBJ2-2; 7 bases map to TRBD1. The junction had 12 bases not matched to a gene; V was cut back by 3 bases and J by 2 bases. Germline V CDR1 and CDR2: MDHEN, SYDVKM. CDR3 length: 18 residues. The CDR3 loop reads CASSFFSRDRRNTGELFF. CDR3 nucleotides: TGTGCCAGCAGTTTCTTTAGCCGGGACAGAAGAAACACCGGGGAGCTGTTTTTT.

Of note for this clonotype: This sequence may be a read error, since a much larger clone differs from it by one base. The V gene is TRBV12-3 or TRBV12-4, the J gene TRBJ2-1, with 8 bases fitting TRBD1. The CDR3 covers 14 residues. Losses at the gene ends were 4 bases for V and 10 bases for J; bases not matched to a gene: 9. Here the CDR3 reads CASSSSPTGDEQFF. The CDR3 bases are TGTGCCAGCAGTTCTTCCCCGACAGGGGACGAGCAGTTCTTC.

V and J are TRBV19 and TRBJ2-7; TRBD2 matches 9 bases. In germline, CDR1 is LNHDA, CDR2 SQIVND (reference sequence). J was trimmed by 7 bases and V by 3 bases; bases with no gene match: 16. The CDR3 sequence is 17 residues long. The CDR3 region has the DNA TGTGCCAGTAGTATGATGGGCGGGGGGGCCGGGTACAATGAGCAGTACTTC. It encodes CASSMMGGGAGYNEQYF.

This clonotype was detected many times. The V call is TRBV2, the J call TRBJ1-5; TRBD1 matches at 8 bases. V was pared by 5 bases and J by 7 bases, with 10 bases of the junction left unmatched. Germline V lookup: CDR1 SNHLY, CDR2 FYNNEI. The CDR3 extends over 15 amino acids. The CDR3 nucleotides read TGTGCCAGCAGTCCACAGGGGGACCAGAGGCAGCCCCAGCATTTT. The encoded protein is CASSPQGDQRQPQHF.

This clonotype appeared many times. CDR3 protein: CASSFGGPGANVLTF. The DNA of the CDR3 is TGCGCCAGCAGCTTTGGGGGGCCAGGGGCCAACGTCCTGACTTTC. This sequence joins TRBV5-1 and TRBJ2-6; D might be TRBD1 or TRBD2, each matching 6 bases. This CDR3 region has 15 residues. V lost 2 bases, J lost 4 bases, and 10 bases lay in between. Per the germline V gene, CDR1 is SGHRS and CDR2 is YFSETQ.

At least ten counts were recorded for this clonotype. J is TRBJ1-6 and V is TRBV2; D unresolved. The V and J ends lost 1 base and 2 bases respectively, with 9 bases between them. Looked up from germline, CDR1 is SNHLY and CDR2 is FYNNEI. This CDR3 has 16 residues. This CDR3 is CASSEGRATYNSPLHF. In DNA form, the CDR3 reads TGTGCCAGCAGTGAAGGGAGGGCCACCTATAATTCACCCCTCCACTTT.

This rearrangement joins TRBV6-5 to TRBJ2-1, with 12 bases lining up with TRBD1. V trimming: 2 bases; J trimming: 7 bases; junction bases outside the gene matches: 30. Germline V gene lookup returns CDR1 MNHEY and CDR2 SVGAGI. The CDR3 extends over 24 amino acids. For the CDR3, the DNA is TGTGCCAGCAGTTACCAAGGGGGGATGGGACAGGGGGCGCGGGCGGAATTTTCTGATAATGAGCAGTTCTTC. It is translated as CASSYQGGMGQGARAEFSDNEQFF.